Listed below are T cell receptor beta chains from one sample, sequenced in a study of long-term antiretroviral therapy in people with HIV. Generated by immunoSEQ multiplex PCR, the TCRdb table keeps only in-frame clones and is missing some. Of about 50,000 clones in the sample, about 81% were seen once. Sequences were derived from unsorted PBMCs, sampled 0.8 years after starting antiretroviral therapy. The receptors come from a woman aged 18-35 years with HIV. The CDR3 runs from the conserved cysteine through the conserved F or W. D genes are given only for firm matches. Clone size, where shown, is once, few, many, or a class for clones that have expanded.

DNA: TGTGCCAGCAGTTGGGGACGAAAAAATGAGCAGTTCTTC
CDR3: CASSWGRKNEQFF
D: .
V: TRBV27
J: TRBJ2-1
size: .

DNA: TGTGCCAGCAGTTTATCGATTCAGGGACTACGTGGCTACACCTTC
CDR3: CASSLSIQGLRGYTF
D: .
V: TRBV27
J: TRBJ1-2
size: .

DNA: TGTGCCAGCATGCGTGAGGATTATAGCAATCAGCCCCAGCATTTT
CDR3: CASMREDYSNQPQHF
D: .
V: TRBV2
J: TRBJ1-5
size: .

DNA: TGTGCCAGCAGTACCCAGGGACAGGGATTCGCTAACTATGGCTACACCTTC
CDR3: CASSTQGQGFANYGYTF
D: TRBD1
V: TRBV27
J: TRBJ1-2
size: .

DNA: TGCGCCAGCAGCTTGGATAGCGGGAGAGTGATAGATACGCAGTATTTT
CDR3: CASSLDSGRVIDTQYF
D: TRBD2
V: TRBV5-1
J: TRBJ2-3
size: .

DNA: TGTGCCGTTCTGAGTGGGGCGGGGTTAGACGAGCAGTACTTC
CDR3: CAVLSGAGLDEQYF
D: .
V: TRBV10-3
J: TRBJ2-7
size: .

DNA: TGTGCCAGCAGCTTCCTCACTAGTACGAACACCGGGGAGCTGTTTTTT
CDR3: CASSFLTSTNTGELFF
D: .
V: TRBV7-8
J: TRBJ2-2
size: .

DNA: TGTGCCACCAGGTTTAGGGGGACTGAAGCTTTCTTT
CDR3: CATRFRGTEAFF
D: .
V: TRBV19
J: TRBJ1-1
size: many

DNA: TGTGCCAGCAGCTTAGCTCGGCTAGCGGACCGTTCTTACGAGCAGTACTTC
CDR3: CASSLARLADRSYEQYF
D: TRBD2
V: TRBV7-8
J: TRBJ2-7
size: .

DNA: TGTGCCAGCAGCTCCGGGGGACAGGGCCCTGGGGCCAACGTCCTGACTTTC
CDR3: CASSSGGQGPGANVLTF
D: TRBD1
V: TRBV13
J: TRBJ2-6
size: .

DNA: TGTGCCAGCTTAGGAAGGACTAGCTTGAGGTCGGGGCACTCGGGAGGTGAGCAGTTCTTC
CDR3: CASLGRTSLRSGHSGGEQFF
D: TRBD2
V: TRBV2
J: TRBJ2-1
size: once

DNA: TGTGCCAGCAGCACCCGACAGGGGGCGGGGGAGCAGTACTTC
CDR3: CASSTRQGAGEQYF
D: TRBD1
V: TRBV7-3
J: TRBJ2-7
size: few